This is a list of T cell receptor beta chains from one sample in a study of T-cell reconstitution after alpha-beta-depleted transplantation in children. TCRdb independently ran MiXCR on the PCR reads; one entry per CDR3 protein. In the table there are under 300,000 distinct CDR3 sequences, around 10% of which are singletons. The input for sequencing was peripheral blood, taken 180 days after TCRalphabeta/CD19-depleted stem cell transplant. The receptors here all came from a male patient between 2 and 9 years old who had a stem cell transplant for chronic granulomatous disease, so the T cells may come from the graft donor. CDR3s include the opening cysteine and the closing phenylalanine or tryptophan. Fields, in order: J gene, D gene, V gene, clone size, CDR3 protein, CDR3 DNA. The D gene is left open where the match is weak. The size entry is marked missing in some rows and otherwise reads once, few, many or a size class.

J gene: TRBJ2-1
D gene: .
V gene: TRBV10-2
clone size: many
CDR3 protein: CASSRDPPPNNEQFF
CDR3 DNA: TGCGCCAGCAGTCGTGACCCGCCCCCGAACAATGAGCAGTTCTTC

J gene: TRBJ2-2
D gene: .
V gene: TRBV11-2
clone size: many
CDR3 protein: CASSLDLFWGFDKNTGELFF
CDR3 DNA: TGTGCCAGCAGCTTAGATTTGTTTTGGGGATTCGACAAAAACACCGGGGAGCTGTTTTTT

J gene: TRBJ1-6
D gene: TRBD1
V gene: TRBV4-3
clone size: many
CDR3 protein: CASSQDWRTGGNSPLHF
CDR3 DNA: TGCGCCAGCAGCCAAGATTGGCGGACAGGGGGAAATTCACCCCTCCACTTT

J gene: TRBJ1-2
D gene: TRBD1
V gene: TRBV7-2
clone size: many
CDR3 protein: CASSRTDRGYSNYGYTF
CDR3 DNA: TGTGCCAGCAGCCGCACGGACAGGGGTTATTCTAACTATGGCTACACCTTC

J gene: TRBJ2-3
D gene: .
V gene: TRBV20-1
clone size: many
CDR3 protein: CSARDPAGGTDTQYF
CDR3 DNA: TGCAGTGCTAGAGATCCGGCAGGGGGCACAGATACGCAGTATTTT

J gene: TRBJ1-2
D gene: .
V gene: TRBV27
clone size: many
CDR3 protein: CASSSAGTVESYTF
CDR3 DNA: TGTGCCAGCAGTTCAGCCGGGACGGTGGAATCCTACACCTTC

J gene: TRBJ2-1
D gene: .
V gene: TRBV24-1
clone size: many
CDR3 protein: CATSDSAGGHLYNEQFF
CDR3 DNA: TGTGCCACCAGTGATTCCGCCGGGGGTCACCTGTACAATGAGCAGTTCTTC

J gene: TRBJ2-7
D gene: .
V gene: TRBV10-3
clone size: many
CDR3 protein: CAISVKGSAVYEQYF
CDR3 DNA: TGTGCCATCAGTGTAAAAGGGAGCGCGGTCTACGAGCAGTACTTC

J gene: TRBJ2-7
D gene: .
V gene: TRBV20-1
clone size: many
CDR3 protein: CSASSRLAVSYEQYF
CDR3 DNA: TGCAGTGCTAGTTCTCGTTTAGCTGTGTCCTACGAGCAGTACTTC

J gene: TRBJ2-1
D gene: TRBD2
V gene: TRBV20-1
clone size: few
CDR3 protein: CSAPGLAGHPSYNEQFF
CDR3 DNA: TGCAGTGCGCCCGGACTAGCGGGGCATCCCTCCTACAATGAGCAGTTCTTC

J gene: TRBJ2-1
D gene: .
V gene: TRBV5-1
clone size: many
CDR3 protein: CASSSTGTRYNEQFF
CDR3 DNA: TGCGCCAGCAGCTCGACCGGGACAAGGTACAATGAGCAGTTCTTC

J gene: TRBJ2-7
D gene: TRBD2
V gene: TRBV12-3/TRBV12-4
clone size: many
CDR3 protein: CASHGVYATSKWCEQYF
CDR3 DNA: TGTGCCAGCCACGGCGTCTATGCGACTAGCAAGTGGTGCGAGCAGTACTTC

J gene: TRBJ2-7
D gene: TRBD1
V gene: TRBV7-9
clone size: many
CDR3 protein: CASSSLKAGTGAYEQYF
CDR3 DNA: TGTGCCAGCAGCTCACTGAAGGCCGGGACAGGGGCCTACGAGCAGTACTTC

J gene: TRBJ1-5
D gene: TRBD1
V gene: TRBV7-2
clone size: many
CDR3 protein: CASSLGQVNQPQHF
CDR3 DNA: TGTGCCAGCAGCCTCGGACAGGTCAATCAGCCCCAGCATTTT

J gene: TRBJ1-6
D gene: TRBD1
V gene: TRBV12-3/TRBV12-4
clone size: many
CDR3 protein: CASSRTGHYSPLHF
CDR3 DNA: TGTGCCAGCAGCCGGACAGGGCATTATTCACCCCTCCACTTT

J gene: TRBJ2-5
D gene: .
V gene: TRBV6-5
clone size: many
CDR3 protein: CASSYITVKGPETQYF
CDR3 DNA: TGTGCCAGCAGTTACATAACCGTGAAGGGGCCAGAGACCCAGTACTTC

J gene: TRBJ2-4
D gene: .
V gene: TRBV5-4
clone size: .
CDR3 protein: CAISLGLSQAKNIQYF
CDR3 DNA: TGTGCCATCAGCTTGGGACTCAGCCAAGCCAAAAACATTCAGTACTTC

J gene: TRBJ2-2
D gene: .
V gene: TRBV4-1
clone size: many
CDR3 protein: CASSQDATGVMELFF
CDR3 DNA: TGCGCCAGCAGCCAAGATGCGACAGGAGTAATGGAGCTGTTTTTT

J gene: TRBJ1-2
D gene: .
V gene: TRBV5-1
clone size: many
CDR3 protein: CASSELEGGYGYTF
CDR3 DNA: TGCGCCAGCAGCGAGCTGGAGGGGGGCTATGGCTACACCTTC

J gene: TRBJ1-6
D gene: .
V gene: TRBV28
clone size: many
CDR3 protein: CASSLQGLRNSPLHF
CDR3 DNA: TGTGCCAGCAGTTTACAGGGTCTAAGGAATTCACCCCTCCACTTT

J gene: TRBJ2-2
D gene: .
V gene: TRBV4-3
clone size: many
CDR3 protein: CASSQGASFGTGELFF
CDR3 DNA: TGCGCCAGCAGCCAAGGGGCCAGTTTTGGGACCGGGGAGCTGTTTTTT

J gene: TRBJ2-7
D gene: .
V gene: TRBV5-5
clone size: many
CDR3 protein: CASSLGALEDF
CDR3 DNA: TGTGCCAGCAGCTTGGGGGCCCTAGAGGACTTC

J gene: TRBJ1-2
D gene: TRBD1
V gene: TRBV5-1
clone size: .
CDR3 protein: CASSLAPGGLDYGYTF
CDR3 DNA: TGCGCCAGCAGCTTGGCCCCAGGGGGCTTGGACTATGGCTACACCTTC

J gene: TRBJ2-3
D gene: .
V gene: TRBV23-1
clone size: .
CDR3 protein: CASSPGAAAFPSTDTQYF
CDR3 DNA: TGCGCCAGCAGTCCAGGGGCCGCGGCCTTTCCCAGCACAGATACGCAGTATTTT

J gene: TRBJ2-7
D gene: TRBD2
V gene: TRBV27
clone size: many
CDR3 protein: CASSSATSGRSRYEQYF
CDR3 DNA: TGTGCCAGCAGTTCAGCGACTAGCGGGAGATCTAGGTACGAGCAGTACTTC

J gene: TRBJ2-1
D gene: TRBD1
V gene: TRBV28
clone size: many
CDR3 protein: CATGQGRLDEQFF
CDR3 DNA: TGTGCCACCGGACAGGGACGGTTGGATGAGCAGTTCTTC

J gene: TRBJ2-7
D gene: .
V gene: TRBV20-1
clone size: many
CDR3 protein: CSARGGDYEQYF
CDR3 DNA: TGCAGTGCTAGAGGTGGGGATTACGAGCAGTACTTC

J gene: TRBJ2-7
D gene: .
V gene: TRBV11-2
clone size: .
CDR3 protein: CASSLKTGPMLEQYF
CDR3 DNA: TGTGCCAGCAGCTTAAAGACGGGCCCAATGTTGGAGCAGTACTTC